This T cell receptor (beta chain) was found in a study of blood T cell repertoires in COVID-19. Across the study: Sites across the United States, Italy and Spain contributed samples from acute and convalescent COVID-19. T cells, B-cell-depleted T cells, or PBMCs supplied cDNA or gDNA.

In the source study's methods: Reference gene primer amplification yielded estimated nucleated cell counts. TCRdb's copy holds only in-frame clones and misses some; the assay was immunoSEQ multiplex PCR. The V and J calls and clone size were taken over from that table, and D and trimming were inferred from the DNA. Of about 150,000 clones in the sample, more than 80% were seen once. CDR1 MGHDK and CDR2 SYGVNS come from the germline V gene. V lost 1 base and J 3 bases, leaving 12 bases between the germline ends. The CDR3 has 15 residues. The genes are TRBV25-1 and TRBJ1-1; D gene unclear. This sequence originates from a human donor with acute or convalescent COVID-19. The donor label of this sample is uncertain. The sample was peripheral blood. The CDR3 region is CASSEWEVSYTEAFF. The CDR3 bases are TGTGCCAGCAGTGAATGGGAGGTCTCGTACACTGAAGCTTTCTTT.